This T cell receptor (beta chain) was captured in a study of OX40 agonist ivuxolimab in advanced cancers. Study findings and constraints: Which antigen the expanded peripheral T cells recognized is unknown.

The CDR3 runs to 15 residues. CDR1 and CDR2 from the germline V gene are SGHVS and FQNEAQ. V was trimmed by 5 bases and J by 1 base, leaving 12 bases between them. Some clones are missing from TCRdb's copy, which holds only in-frame ones; the method was immunoSEQ multiplex PCR. The sample holds over 35,000 clones; over 75% are singletons and the top ten take 4.7%. A word on this clone: Its matching antigen is unknown.

The sequence was collected from an adult with an advanced solid tumor such as melanoma, head and neck, liver or kidney cancer. The sequenced sample was CD4+ or CD8+ T cells sorted from blood, obtained in a trial of the OX40 agonist ivuxolimab. The chain uses TRBV7-8 and TRBJ2-1; a possible D gene is TRBD2 (6 bases). The CDR3 region is CASSPEAGSYNEQFF. CDR3 DNA sequence: TGTGCCAGCAGCCCAGAGGCGGGGTCCTACAATGAGCAGTTCTTC.